This TCR beta chain was recovered during a study of response to subunit inactivated influenza vaccine. General study findings and limits: Each seasonal influenza vaccination, the authors suggested, recruits few new T cells.

This clonotype was recorded a few times. Its specificity is unknown. Germline assignment: CDR1 KGHDR and CDR2 SFDVKD. The V gene lost 5 bases and the J gene lost 3 bases, with 9 bases spanning the gap. This CDR3 has 13 residues. Using its own MiXCR run on the RT-PCR reads, TCRdb lists one record per CDR3 protein. The table includes hundreds of thousands of distinct CDR3 sequences, approximately 18% detected once. This TCR came from a man aged 45-65 years who received an inactivated influenza vaccine. The chain links TRBV24-1 to TRBJ2-5, with a possible D match to TRBD2 (6 bases). This material consisted of PBMCs from blood, taken approximately 5 days after vaccination. CDR3 DNA: TGTGCCACCAGTGTTGGGACTGAAGAGACCCAGTACTTC. Translated: CATSVGTEETQYF.